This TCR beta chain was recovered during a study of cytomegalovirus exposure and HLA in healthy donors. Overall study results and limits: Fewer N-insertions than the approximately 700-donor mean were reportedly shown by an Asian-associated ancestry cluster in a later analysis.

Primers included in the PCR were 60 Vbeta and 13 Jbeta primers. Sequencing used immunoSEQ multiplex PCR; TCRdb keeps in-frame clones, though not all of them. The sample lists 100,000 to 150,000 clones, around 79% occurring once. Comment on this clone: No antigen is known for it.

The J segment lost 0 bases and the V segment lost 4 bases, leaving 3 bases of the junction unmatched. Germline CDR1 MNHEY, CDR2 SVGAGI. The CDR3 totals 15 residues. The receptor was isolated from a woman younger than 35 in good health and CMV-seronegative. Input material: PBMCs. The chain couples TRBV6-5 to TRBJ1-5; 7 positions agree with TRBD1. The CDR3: CASSFRDSSNQPQHF. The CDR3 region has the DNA TGTGCCAGCAGTTTTAGGGACAGTAGCAATCAGCCCCAGCATTTT.